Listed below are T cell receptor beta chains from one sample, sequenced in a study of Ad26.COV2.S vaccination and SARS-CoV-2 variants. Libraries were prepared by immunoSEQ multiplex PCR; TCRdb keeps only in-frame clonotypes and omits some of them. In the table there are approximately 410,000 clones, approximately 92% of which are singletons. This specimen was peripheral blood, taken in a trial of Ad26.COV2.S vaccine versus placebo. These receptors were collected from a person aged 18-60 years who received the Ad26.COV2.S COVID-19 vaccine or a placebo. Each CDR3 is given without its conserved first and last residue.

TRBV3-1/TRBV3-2,ASSQAGQGVYGYT
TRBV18,ASSLREGSYEQY
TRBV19,ASSIPAGGRNEQF
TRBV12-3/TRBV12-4,ASRHPYGTQY
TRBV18,ATAAFSGDGYT
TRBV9,ASSGTEGTDTQY
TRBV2,ASRGGSPEQF
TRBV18,ASSPPDIYRGEAF
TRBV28,ASSFGALFYEQY
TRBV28,ASSTRQVGSYNEQF
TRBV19,ASARTPRDIYGYT
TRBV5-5,ASSLSGLSGEAF
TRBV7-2,ASSSGTSNEQF
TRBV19,ASSIGQGINYEQY
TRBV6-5,ASRGLGPQAF
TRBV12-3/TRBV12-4,ASRETGHEEQY
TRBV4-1,ASSQVGTGNTEAF
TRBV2,ASSEMAVREQF
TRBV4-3,ASSFSSTGESYEQY
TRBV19,ASSIGFSSFNYGYT